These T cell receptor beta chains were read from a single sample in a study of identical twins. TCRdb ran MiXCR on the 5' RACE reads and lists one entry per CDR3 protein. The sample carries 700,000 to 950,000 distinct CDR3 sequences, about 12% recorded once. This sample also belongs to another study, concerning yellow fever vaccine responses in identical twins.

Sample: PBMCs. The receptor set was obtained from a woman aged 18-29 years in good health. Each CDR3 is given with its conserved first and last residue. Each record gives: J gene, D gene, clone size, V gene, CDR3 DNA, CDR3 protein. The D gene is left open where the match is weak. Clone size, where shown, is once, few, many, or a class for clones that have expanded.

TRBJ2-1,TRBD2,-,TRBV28,TGTGCCAGCAGTTCCTTCGGGACTAGCGCCTTCATGATTGGACGGGAGCAGTTCTTC,CASSSFGTSAFMIGREQFF
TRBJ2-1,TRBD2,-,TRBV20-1,TGCAGTGCTAGAGATCCACCTAGCGGGAGGGGCAATGAGCAGTTCTTC,CSARDPPSGRGNEQFF
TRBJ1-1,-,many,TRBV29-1,TGCAGCGTTCGCAAGTTGAACACTGAAGCTTTCTTT,CSVRKLNTEAFF
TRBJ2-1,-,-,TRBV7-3,TGTGCCAGCAGCTTAAGGGGAGCTGCCTACAATGAGCAGTTCTTC,CASSLRGAAYNEQFF
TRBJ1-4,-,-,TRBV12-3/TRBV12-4,TGTGCCAGCAGAGGACGGGTTTACGGGGGAAAACTGTTTTTT,CASRGRVYGGKLFF
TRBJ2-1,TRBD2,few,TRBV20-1,TGCAGTGCTAGACCAGGACTAGCGGGGGTATATGAGCAGTTCTTC,CSARPGLAGVYEQFF
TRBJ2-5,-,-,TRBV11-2,TGTGCCAGCAGCTTCTGGGGGGGCCGAGAGACCCAGTACTTC,CASSFWGGRETQYF
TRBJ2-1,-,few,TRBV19,TGTGCCAGTAGTATAGTTTCCTCGTACAATGAGCAGTTCTTC,CASSIVSSYNEQFF
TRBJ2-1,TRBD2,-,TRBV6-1,TGTGCCAGCAGTAATAGCGGGGGAGGACGCAATGAGCAGTTCTTC,CASSNSGGGRNEQFF
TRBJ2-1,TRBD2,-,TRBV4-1,TGCGCCAGCAGCCATCCCCTAGCGGGCTCCTACAATGAGCAGTTCTTC,CASSHPLAGSYNEQFF
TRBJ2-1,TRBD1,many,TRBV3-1,TGTGCCAGCAGCCTGGACAGGGCAGCGACCTACAATGAGCAGTTCTTC,CASSLDRAATYNEQFF
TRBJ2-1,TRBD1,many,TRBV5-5,TGTGCCAGCAGCTCACATAGGACAGGGGGCACTGATGAGCAGTTCTTC,CASSSHRTGGTDEQFF
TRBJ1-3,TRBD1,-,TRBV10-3,TGTGCCGCCGGGACAGGGAGTTCCTCTGGAAACACCATATATTTT,CAAGTGSSSGNTIYF
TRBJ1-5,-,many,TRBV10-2,TGCGCCAGCTCGTCCGGAAAAGGGGATCAGCCCCAGCATTTT,CASSSGKGDQPQHF
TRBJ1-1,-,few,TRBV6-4,TGTGCCAGAGGACACGATGGGAACACTGAAGCTTTCTTT,CARGHDGNTEAFF
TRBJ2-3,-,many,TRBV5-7,TGTGCCAGCAGCTGGGGTCCCGGGACAACCTGCACAGATACGCAGTATTTT,CASSWGPGTTCTDTQYF
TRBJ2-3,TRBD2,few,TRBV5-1,TGCGCCAGCAGCTTGAGTGGACTAGAATACGACACAGATACGCAGTATTTT,CASSLSGLEYDTDTQYF
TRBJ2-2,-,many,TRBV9,TGTGCCAGCAGTGTGACAGCGACCGGGGAGCTGTTTTTT,CASSVTATGELFF
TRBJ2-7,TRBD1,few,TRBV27,TGTGCCAGCCAACCGGGACAGGGTTTCCACGAGCAGTACTTC,CASQPGQGFHEQYF
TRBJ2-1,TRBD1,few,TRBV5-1,TGCGCCAGCGATACCGGGACAGGGGGTTTCTATAACTTC,CASDTGTGGFYNF
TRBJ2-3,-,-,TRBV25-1,TGTGCCAGCAGTGAATTGGGAGACACAGATACGCAGTATTTT,CASSELGDTDTQYF
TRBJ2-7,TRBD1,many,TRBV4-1,TGCGCCAGCAGCCAAGACTTTCAGGGGGTCTACGAGCAGTACTTC,CASSQDFQGVYEQYF
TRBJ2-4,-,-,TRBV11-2,TGTGCCAGCAGCTTAGATGAGGGCATTCAGTACTTC,CASSLDEGIQYF
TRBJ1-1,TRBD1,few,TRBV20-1,TGCAGTGCGCTGACAGGGAACTTGAACACTGAAGCTTTCTTT,CSALTGNLNTEAFF